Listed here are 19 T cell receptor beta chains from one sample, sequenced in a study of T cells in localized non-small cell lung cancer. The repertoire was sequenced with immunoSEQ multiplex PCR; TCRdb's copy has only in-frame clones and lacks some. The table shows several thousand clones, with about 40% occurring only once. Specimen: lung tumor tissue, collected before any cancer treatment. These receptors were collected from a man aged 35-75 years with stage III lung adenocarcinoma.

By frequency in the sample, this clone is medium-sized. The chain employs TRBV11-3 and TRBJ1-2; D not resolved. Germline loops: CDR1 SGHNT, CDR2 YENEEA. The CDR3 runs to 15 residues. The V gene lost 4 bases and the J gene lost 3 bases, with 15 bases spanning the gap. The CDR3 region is CASSSLTARDYGYTF. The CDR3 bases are TGTGCCAGCAGCTCTCTGACTGCCCGGGACTATGGCTACACCTTC.

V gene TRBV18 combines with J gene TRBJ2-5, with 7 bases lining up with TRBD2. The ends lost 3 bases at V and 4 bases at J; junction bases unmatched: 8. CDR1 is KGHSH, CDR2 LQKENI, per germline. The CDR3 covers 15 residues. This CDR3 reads CASSPGLETLETQYF. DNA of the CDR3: TGTGCCAGCTCACCCGGACTAGAAACCTTAGAGACCCAGTACTTC.

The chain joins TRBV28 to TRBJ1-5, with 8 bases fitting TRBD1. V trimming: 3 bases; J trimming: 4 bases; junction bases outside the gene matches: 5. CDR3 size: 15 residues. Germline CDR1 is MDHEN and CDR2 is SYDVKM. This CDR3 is CASSFSGGWNQPQHF. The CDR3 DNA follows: TGTGCCAGCAGTTTCTCAGGGGGCTGGAATCAGCCCCAGCATTTT.

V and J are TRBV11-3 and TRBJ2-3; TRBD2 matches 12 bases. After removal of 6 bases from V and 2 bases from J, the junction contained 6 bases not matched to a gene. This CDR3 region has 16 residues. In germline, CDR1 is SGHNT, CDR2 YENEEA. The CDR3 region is CASRGPSGGATDTQYF. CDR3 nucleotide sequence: TGTGCCAGCAGAGGACCTAGCGGGGGGGCCACAGATACGCAGTATTTT.

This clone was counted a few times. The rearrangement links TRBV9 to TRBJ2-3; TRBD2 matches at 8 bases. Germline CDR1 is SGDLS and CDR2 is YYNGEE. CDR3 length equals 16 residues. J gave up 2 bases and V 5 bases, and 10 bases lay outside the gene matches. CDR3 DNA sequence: TGTGCCAGCAGTGATAGACTAGCGATCATCACAGATACGCAGTATTTT. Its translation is CASSDRLAIITDTQYF.

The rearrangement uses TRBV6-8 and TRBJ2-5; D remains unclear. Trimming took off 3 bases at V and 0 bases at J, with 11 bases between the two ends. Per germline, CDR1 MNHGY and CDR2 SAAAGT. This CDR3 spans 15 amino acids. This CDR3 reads CASSYSLANQETQYF. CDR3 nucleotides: TGTGCCAGCAGTTATTCCCTGGCCAACCAAGAGACCCAGTACTTC.

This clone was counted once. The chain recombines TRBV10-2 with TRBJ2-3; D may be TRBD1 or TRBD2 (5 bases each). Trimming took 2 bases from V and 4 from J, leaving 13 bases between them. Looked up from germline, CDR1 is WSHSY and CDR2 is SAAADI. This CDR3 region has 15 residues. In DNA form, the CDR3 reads TGCGCCAGCAGTGAGGGGGGAGCGGTCTCAGATACGCAGTATTTT. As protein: CASSEGGAVSDTQYF.

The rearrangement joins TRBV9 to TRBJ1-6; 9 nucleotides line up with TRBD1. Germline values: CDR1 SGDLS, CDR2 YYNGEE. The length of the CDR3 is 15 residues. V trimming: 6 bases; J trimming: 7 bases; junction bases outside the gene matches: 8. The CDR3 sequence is CASKSLDRGNSPLHF. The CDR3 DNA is TGTGCCAGCAAGTCTTTGGACAGGGGCAATTCACCCCTCCACTTT.

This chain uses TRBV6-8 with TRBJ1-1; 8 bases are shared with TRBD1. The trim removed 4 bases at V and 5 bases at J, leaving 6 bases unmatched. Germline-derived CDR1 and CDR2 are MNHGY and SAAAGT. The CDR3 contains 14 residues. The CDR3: CASSSLQGGTEAFF. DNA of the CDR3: TGTGCCAGCAGTTCCTTACAGGGGGGGACTGAAGCTTTCTTT.

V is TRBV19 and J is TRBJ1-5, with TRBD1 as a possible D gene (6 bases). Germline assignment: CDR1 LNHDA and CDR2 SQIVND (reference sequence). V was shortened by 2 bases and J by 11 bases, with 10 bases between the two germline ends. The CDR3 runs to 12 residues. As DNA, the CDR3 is TGTGCCAGTAGTATAAGGGGGAATACCCAGCATTTT. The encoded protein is CASSIRGNTQHF.

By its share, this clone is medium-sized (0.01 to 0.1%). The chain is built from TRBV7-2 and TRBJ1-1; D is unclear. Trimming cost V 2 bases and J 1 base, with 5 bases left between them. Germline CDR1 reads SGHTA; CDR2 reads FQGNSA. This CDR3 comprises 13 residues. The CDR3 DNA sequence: TGTGCCAGCAGCTTAATCAGGAACACTGAAGCTTTCTTT. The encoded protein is CASSLIRNTEAFF.

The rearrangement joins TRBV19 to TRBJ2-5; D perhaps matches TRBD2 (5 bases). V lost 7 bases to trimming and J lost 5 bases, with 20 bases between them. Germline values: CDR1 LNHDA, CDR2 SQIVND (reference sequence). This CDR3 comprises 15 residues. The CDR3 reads CASNSGGSPGETQYF. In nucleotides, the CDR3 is TGTGCCAGTAACTCGGGCGGCTCCCCGGGGGAGACCCAGTACTTC. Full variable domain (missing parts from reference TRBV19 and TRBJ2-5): DGGITQSPKYLFRKEGQNVTLSCEQNLNHDAMYWYRQDPGQGLRLIYYSQIVNDFQKGDIAEGYSVSREKKESFPLTVTSAQKNPTAFYLCASNSGGSPGETQYFGPGTRLLVL.

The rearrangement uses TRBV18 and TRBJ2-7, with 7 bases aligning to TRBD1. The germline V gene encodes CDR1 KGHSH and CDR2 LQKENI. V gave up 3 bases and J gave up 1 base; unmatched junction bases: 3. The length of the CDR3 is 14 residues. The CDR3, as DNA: TGTGCCAGCTCACCGCAGGGACAGTCCTACGAGCAGTACTTC. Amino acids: CASSPQGQSYEQYF.

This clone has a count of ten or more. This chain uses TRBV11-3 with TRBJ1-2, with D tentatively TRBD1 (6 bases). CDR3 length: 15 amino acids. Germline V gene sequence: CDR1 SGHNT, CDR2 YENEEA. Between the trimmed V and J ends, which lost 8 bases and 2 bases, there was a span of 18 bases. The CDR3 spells CASPARPGANYGYTF. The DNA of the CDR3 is TGTGCCAGCCCCGCCCGGCCAGGGGCAAACTATGGCTACACCTTC. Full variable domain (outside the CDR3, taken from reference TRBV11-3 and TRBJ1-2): EAGVVQSPRYKIIEKKQPVAFWCNPISGHNTLYWYLQNLGQGPELLIRYENEEAVDDSQLPKDRFSAERLKGVDSTLKIQPAELGDSAVYLCASPARPGANYGYTFGSGTRLTVV.

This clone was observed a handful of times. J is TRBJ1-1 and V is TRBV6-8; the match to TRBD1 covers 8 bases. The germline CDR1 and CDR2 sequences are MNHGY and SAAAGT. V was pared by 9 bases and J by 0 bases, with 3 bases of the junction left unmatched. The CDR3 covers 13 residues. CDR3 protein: CASTGGMNTEAFF. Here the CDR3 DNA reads TGTGCCAGTACAGGGGGGATGAACACTGAAGCTTTCTTT.

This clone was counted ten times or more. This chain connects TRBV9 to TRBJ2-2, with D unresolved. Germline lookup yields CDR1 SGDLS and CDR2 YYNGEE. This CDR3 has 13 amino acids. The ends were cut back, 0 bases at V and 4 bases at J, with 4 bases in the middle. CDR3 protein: CASSVAPTGELFF. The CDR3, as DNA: TGTGCCAGCAGCGTAGCGCCCACCGGGGAGCTGTTTTTT. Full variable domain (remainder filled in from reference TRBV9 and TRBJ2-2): DSGVTQTPKHLITATGQRVTLRCSPRSGDLSVYWYQQSLDQGLQFLIQYYNGEERAKGNILERFSAQQFPDLHSELNLSSLELGDSALYFCASSVAPTGELFFGEGSRLTVL.

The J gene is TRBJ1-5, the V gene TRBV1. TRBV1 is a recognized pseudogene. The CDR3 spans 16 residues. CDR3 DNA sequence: TGCGCCAGCAGCCAAGCCAGGGACTGGGTGGGTCAGCCCCAGCATTTT. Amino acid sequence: CASSQARDWVGQPQHF.

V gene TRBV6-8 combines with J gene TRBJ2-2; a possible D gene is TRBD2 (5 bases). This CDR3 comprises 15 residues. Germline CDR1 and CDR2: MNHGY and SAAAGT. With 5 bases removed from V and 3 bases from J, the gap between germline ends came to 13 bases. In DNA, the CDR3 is TGTGCCAGCAGTCACCCCCCGGACTACACCGGGGAGCTGTTTTTT. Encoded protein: CASSHPPDYTGELFF.

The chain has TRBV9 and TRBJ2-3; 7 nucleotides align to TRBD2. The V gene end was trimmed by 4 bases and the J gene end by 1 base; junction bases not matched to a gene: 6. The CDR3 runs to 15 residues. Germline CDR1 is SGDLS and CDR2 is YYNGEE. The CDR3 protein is CASSKRDRGTDTQYF. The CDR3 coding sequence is TGTGCCAGCAGCAAGCGGGACCGTGGCACAGATACGCAGTATTTT.